This TCR beta chain was sequenced for a study of cytomegalovirus exposure and HLA in healthy donors. The PCR was carried out with 60 Vbeta primers and 13 Jbeta primers. Per the study methods: About 11 million of about 88 million unique TCR beta chains were shared, per a later count. Profiled with immunoSEQ multiplex PCR; TCRdb holds only in-frame clones, not every one. V, J and clone size are those of that table, while D and trimming were read from the DNA. The repertoire consists of 150,000 to 200,000 clones, with roughly 80% occurring once and the leading ten covering 2.5% to 3%. Germline CDR1 reads SGHTA; CDR2 reads FQGNSA. The CDR3 is made up of 18 amino acids. The junction had 16 bases not matched to a gene; V was cut back by 5 bases and J by 3 bases.

The J gene is TRBJ2-7, the V gene TRBV7-2; TRBD2 agrees at 10 bases. The receptor was derived from a female donor in good health and CMV-seronegative. Material: PBMCs. CDR3 region: CASSRRPSGSIYVYEQYF. The CDR3 nucleotides read TGTGCCAGCAGCCGCCGGCCTAGCGGGAGTATTTACGTCTACGAGCAGTACTTC.